This T cell receptor beta chain was recovered during a study of T cells in Graves' hyperthyroidism and ophthalmopathy. As for the study in general: Peripheral blood was obtained at initial diagnosis, preceding any treatment.

Findings of the study overall: Appearing also in blood were most of the thyroid clonotypes expanded above 0.001. Ophthalmopathy was told apart from stable hyperthyroidism by a 13 V-J model.

RNA transcripts were the template for amplifying TCR beta CDR3 regions. First-round RT-PCR with HTBI primers amplified the TCR CDR3 region. Via MiXCR, TCRdb re-called the multiplex PCR reads, giving one row per CDR3 protein. This table has 150,000 to 200,000 distinct CDR3 sequences, over 7.5% appearing once. Not enrolled were patients with uncontrolled infection, other autoimmune disease, pregnancy or lactation. Ten or more counts support this clonotype. The antigen is not known. V shed 4 bases and J shed 5 bases, with 18 bases lying between them. CDR3 length: 15 amino acids. Germline CDR1 and CDR2: SGHDT and YYEEEE.

The TCR sequence derives from a woman aged 18-29 years with Graves' hyperthyroidism that later progressed to Graves' ophthalmopathy. The sequenced material came from blood. The J gene is TRBJ1-1, the V gene TRBV5-6; a weak D match, TRBD1 (5 bases). The CDR3 region has the DNA TGTGCCAGCAGCCCTACCGGGACCGGGCGGACTGAAGCTTTCTTT. Amino acids: CASSPTGTGRTEAFF.